The 17 T cell receptor beta chains presented below share a single source sample, sequenced in a study of cytotoxic CD8 clonotypes in ibrutinib-treated CLL. Assay used: immunoSEQ multiplex PCR; TCRdb lists only in-frame clones, some missing. This repertoire shows 190,000 or so clones, 55% to 85% found once; its top ten account for about an eighth. The input for sequencing was PBMCs, taken after 24 months of ibrutinib treatment. The receptors shown here come from a human donor with chronic lymphocytic leukemia.

This clone was observed a few times. V usage is TRBV18 and J usage is TRBJ2-7; D is uncertain. The length of the CDR3 is 14 residues. Germline CDR1 reads KGHSH; CDR2 reads LQKENI. Trimming took off 0 bases at V and 2 bases at J, with 8 bases between the two ends. CDR3 DNA sequence: TGTGCCAGCTCACCACCGGGCAGGACCTACGAGCAGTACTTC. Translation gives CASSPPGRTYEQYF.

The chain has TRBV5-1 and TRBJ1-3, with D possibly being TRBD1 (6 bases). Germline CDR1 reads SGHRS; CDR2 reads YFSETQ. V dropped 5 bases and J dropped 1 base, with 13 bases sitting between them. CDR3 length: 15 amino acids. The DNA of the CDR3 is TGCGCCAGCAGAAATCTTCAGGGGTCTGGAAACACCATATATTTT. The encoded protein is CASRNLQGSGNTIYF.

The chain joins TRBV10-3 to TRBJ2-1; 9 bases align to TRBD2. With 2 bases clipped from V and 2 bases from J, the junction kept 13 bases outside the gene matches. From germline, CDR1 is ENHRY and CDR2 SYGVKD. The CDR3 contains 19 residues. The CDR3 DNA sequence: TGTGCCATCAGTGAGACGGGAGGAGCGGGAGGCCCTCCCTACAATGAGCAGTTCTTC. Residues: CAISETGGAGGPPYNEQFF.

The chain is built from TRBV11-2 and TRBJ1-2, with D possibly matching TRBD1 (6 bases). Trimming took off 5 bases at V and 7 bases at J, with 11 bases between the two ends. The CDR3 consists of 12 residues. Germline CDR1 SGHAT, CDR2 FQNNGV. The CDR3 is CASSGGAGGYTF. The CDR3 coding sequence is TGTGCCAGCAGCGGGGGGGCGGGTGGCTACACCTTC.

This chain links TRBV4-3 with TRBJ2-7; 7 bases match TRBD1. Per germline, CDR1 LGHNA and CDR2 YSLEER. The ends lost 3 bases at V and 5 bases at J; junction bases unmatched: 7. This CDR3 is built from 14 residues. As DNA, the CDR3 is TGCGCCAGCAGCCACCTCACAGGGGACGACGAGCAGTACTTC. It specifies CASSHLTGDDEQYF.

The CDR3 bases are TGCAGCGTTGCGACAGGGGGCGTCTCGGACGAGCAGTACTTC. This sequence encodes CSVATGGVSDEQYF. The rearrangement joins TRBV29-1 to TRBJ2-7, with TRBD1 matching over 10 bases. From germline, CDR1 is SQVTM and CDR2 ANQGSEA. V gave up 4 bases and J gave up 5 bases; unmatched junction bases: 8. The CDR3 has 14 residues.

The genes are TRBV19 and TRBJ1-2; 7 bases line up with TRBD1. Losses at the gene ends were 2 bases for V and 3 bases for J; bases not matched to a gene: 6. The CDR3 extends over 15 amino acids. Germline V gene lookup returns CDR1 LNHDA and CDR2 SQIVND (reference sequence). CDR3 amino acids: CASSIRKTGDYGYTF. The CDR3 DNA sequence: TGTGCCAGTAGTATAAGGAAAACAGGGGACTATGGCTACACCTTC.

This clone showed up just a few times. The rearrangement links TRBV27 to TRBJ1-1, with 7 positions matching TRBD1. Trimming at V came to 2 bases and at J to 2 bases, leaving 11 bases not matched to a gene. Germline V gene lookup returns CDR1 MNHEY and CDR2 SMNVEV (reference sequence). There are 17 residues in the CDR3. The CDR3, as DNA: TGTGCCAGCAGTTTAAGGGGACAGACAGTACTAAACACTGAAGCTTTCTTT. Its translation: CASSLRGQTVLNTEAFF.

This chain links TRBV7-9 with TRBJ2-5; no reliable D call. V lost 1 base, J lost 7 bases, and 10 bases lay in between. CDR1 is SEHNR and CDR2 is FQNEAQ in the germline V gene (reference sequence). The CDR3 runs 13 residues. The CDR3 DNA sequence: TGTGCCAGCAGCTTAGGGGGTGAAGGGACCCAGTACTTC. Translation gives CASSLGGEGTQYF.

This chain links TRBV27 with TRBJ2-1, with 16 bases that match TRBD2. The V and J ends lost 6 bases and 4 bases, in that order; junction bases with no gene match: 6. This CDR3 comprises 17 residues. CDR1 MNHEY and CDR2 SMNVEV come from the germline V gene (reference sequence). CDR3: CASSIPGLAGGYNEQFF. The CDR3 DNA reads as TGTGCCAGCAGCATACCGGGACTAGCGGGAGGGTACAATGAGCAGTTCTTC.

This chain joins TRBV6-5 and TRBJ2-7; maybe TRBD2 (5 bases). The V and J ends lost 2 bases and 3 bases respectively, with 14 bases between them. This CDR3 spans 15 amino acids. CDR1 and CDR2 from the germline V gene are MNHEY and SVGAGI. The CDR3 DNA follows: TGTGCCAGCAGTTACGGAGGCTACGGAAACTACGAGCAGTACTTC. Encoded protein: CASSYGGYGNYEQYF.

V and J are TRBV30 and TRBJ1-4; D is uncertain. CDR1 and CDR2 from the germline V gene are GTSNPN and SVGIG (reference sequence). V was pared by 1 base and J by 6 bases, with 12 bases between. This CDR3 is 14 amino acids long. CDR3 DNA: TGTGCCTGGAGTGCCCAAGGTGGGGATGAAAAACTGTTTTTT. Its protein product is CAWSAQGGDEKLFF.

J is TRBJ2-6 and V is TRBV7-9, with D perhaps matching TRBD2 (5 bases). Germline V lookup: CDR1 SEHNR, CDR2 FQNEAQ (reference sequence). The CDR3 is made up of 14 amino acids. V lost 8 bases and J 4 bases, leaving 12 bases between the germline ends. The CDR3: CASQRDSGANVLTF. The CDR3 region has the DNA TGTGCCAGCCAGAGGGATTCGGGGGCCAACGTCCTGACTTTC.

The chain carries TRBV4-3 and TRBJ2-5; 9 nucleotides agree with TRBD2. V lost 2 bases, J lost 5 bases, and 9 bases stayed unmatched. Germline lookup yields CDR1 LGHNA and CDR2 YSLEER. CDR3 size: 16 residues. CDR3 coding DNA: TGCGCCAGCAGCCAACCTCGCGGGAGGGCCGGCGAGACCCAGTACTTC. Its translation is CASSQPRGRAGETQYF.

The genes are TRBV7-9 and TRBJ1-1, with 8 bases aligning to TRBD1. CDR1 and CDR2 from the germline V gene are SEHNR and FQNEAQ (reference sequence). The CDR3 spans 13 residues. Trimming removed 5 bases from V and 7 bases from J; junction bases left unmatched: 6. The CDR3 reads CASSPGTGLEAFF. The CDR3 DNA reads as TGTGCCAGCAGCCCTGGGACAGGCCTTGAAGCTTTCTTT.

This rearrangement joins TRBV25-1 to TRBJ2-7; D not certain. The V end was cut by 4 bases, the J end by 2 bases, with 3 bases between. The germline V gene has CDR1 MGHDK and CDR2 SYGVNS. This CDR3 is built from 11 residues. The CDR3, as DNA: TGTGCCAGCAGTGCTCCCTACGAGCAGTACTTC. Translating gives CASSAPYEQYF.

This chain links TRBV27 with TRBJ1-5; D remains ambiguous. Trimming cost V 6 bases and J 6 bases, with 12 bases left between them. Germline-derived CDR1 and CDR2 are MNHEY and SMNVEV (reference sequence). This CDR3 comprises 13 residues. The CDR3 bases are TGTGCCAGCAGCCCCCGTTTTCGTCAGCCCCAGCATTTT. It encodes CASSPRFRQPQHF.